This TCR beta chain was observed in a study of T-cell memory formation after mild COVID-19. With V trimmed by 0 bases and J by 8 bases, 10 bases remained unmatched. The germline CDR1 and CDR2 sequences are LGHNA and YNFKEQ. The CDR3 covers 17 residues. TCRdb re-analysed the 5' RACE reads in MiXCR, keeping a single row per CDR3 protein. Among fewer than 140,000 distinct CDR3 sequences, roughly an eighth were seen once, and the ten largest hold 27%. This clonotype was sampled from an adult woman who had mild COVID-19 (a few samples of this study predate the infection). Cell type and time point are not known. This sequence joins TRBV4-2 and TRBJ1-4; 9 nucleotides match TRBD1. Sequencing used PBMCs or a T cell subset sorted from them (not recorded which). The CDR3: CASSQDFLGQGGEKLFF. The DNA of the CDR3 is TGTGCCAGCAGCCAAGATTTTTTGGGACAGGGCGGGGAAAAACTGTTTTTT.